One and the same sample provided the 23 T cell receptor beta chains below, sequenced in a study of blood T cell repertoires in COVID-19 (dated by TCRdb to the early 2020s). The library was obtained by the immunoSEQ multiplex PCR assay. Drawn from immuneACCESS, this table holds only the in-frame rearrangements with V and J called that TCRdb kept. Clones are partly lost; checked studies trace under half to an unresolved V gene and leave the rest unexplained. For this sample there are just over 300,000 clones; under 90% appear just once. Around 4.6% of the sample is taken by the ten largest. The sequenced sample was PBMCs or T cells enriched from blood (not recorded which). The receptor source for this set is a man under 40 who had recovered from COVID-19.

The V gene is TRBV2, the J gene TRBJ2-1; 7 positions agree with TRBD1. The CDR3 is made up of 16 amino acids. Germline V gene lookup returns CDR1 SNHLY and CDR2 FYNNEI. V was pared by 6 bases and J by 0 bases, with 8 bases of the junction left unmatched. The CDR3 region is CASSGVNRGSYNEQFF. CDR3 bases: TGTGCCAGCAGCGGAGTTAACAGGGGCTCCTACAATGAGCAGTTCTTC.

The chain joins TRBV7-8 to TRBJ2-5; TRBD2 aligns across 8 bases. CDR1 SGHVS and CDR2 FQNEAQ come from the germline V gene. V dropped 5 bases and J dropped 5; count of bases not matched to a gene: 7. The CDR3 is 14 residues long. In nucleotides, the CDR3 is TGTGCCAGCAGCCTACAGGCGGGGGGCGAGACCCAGTACTTC. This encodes CASSLQAGGETQYF.

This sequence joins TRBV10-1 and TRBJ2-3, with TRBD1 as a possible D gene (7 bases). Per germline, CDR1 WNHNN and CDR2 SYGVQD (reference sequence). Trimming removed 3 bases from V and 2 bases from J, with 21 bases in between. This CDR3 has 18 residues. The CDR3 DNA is TGCGCCAGCAGTGACCCGGGGGTGTTGGAGGGGGCCACAGATACGCAGTATTTT. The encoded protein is CASSDPGVLEGATDTQYF.

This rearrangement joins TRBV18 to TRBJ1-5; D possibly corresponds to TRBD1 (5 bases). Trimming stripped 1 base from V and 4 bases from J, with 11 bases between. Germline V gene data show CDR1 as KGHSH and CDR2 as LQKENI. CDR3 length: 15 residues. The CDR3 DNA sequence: TGTGCCAGCTCACCACAGAAAGGGGCTAATCAGCCCCAGCATTTT. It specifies CASSPQKGANQPQHF.

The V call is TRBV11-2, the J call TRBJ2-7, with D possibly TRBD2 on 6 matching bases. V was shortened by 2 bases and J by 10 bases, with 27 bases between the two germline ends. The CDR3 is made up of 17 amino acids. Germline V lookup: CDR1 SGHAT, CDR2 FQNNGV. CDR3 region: CASSLIHGGTLGSVQYF. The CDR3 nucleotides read TGTGCCAGCAGCTTAATTCATGGCGGGACCCTGGGTTCCGTCCAGTACTTC.

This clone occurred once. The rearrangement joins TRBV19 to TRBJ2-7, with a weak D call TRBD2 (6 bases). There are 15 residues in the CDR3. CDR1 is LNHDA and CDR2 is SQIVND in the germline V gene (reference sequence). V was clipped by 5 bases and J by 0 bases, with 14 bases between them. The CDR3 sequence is CASSAGTGSSYEQYF. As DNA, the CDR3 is TGTGCCAGTAGTGCAGGGACTGGGAGCTCCTACGAGCAGTACTTC.

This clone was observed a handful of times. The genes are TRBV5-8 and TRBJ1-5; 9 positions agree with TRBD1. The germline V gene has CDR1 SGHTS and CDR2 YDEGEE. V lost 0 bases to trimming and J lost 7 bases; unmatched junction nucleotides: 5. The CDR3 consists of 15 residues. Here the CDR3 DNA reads TGTGCCAGCAGCTTGGGGGACAGGGAACGACAGCCCCAGCATTTT. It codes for CASSLGDRERQPQHF. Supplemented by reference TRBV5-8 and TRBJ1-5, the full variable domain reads EAGVTQSPTHLIKTRGQQATLRCSPISGHTSVYWYQQALGLGLQFLLWYDEGEERNRGNFPPRFSGRQFPNYSSELNVNALELEDSALYLCASSLGDRERQPQHFGDGTRLSIL.

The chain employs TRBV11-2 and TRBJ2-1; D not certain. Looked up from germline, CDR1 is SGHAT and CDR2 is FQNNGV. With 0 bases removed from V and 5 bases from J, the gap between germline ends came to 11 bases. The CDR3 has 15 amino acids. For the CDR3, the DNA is TGTGCCAGCAGCTTAGAGTTGCTGGCCAACAATGAGCAGTTCTTC. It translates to CASSLELLANNEQFF.

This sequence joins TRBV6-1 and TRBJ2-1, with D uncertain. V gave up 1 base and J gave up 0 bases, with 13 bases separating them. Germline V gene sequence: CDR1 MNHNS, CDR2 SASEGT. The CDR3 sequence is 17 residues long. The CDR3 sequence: CASSEEFSVSSYNEQFF. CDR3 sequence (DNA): TGTGCCAGCAGTGAAGAATTCTCCGTGAGCTCCTACAATGAGCAGTTCTTC.

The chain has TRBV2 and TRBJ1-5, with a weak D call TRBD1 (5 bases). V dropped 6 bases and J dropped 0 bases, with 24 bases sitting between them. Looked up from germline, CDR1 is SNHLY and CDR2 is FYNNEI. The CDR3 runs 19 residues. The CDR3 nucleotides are TGTGCCAGCAGCCCTAACAAGGACATAGTTCGGTATAGCAATCAGCCCCAGCATTTT. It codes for CASSPNKDIVRYSNQPQHF.

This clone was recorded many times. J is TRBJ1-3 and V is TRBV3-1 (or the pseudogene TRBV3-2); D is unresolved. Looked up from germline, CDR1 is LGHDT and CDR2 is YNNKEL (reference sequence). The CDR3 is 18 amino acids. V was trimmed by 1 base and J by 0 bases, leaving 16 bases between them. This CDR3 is CASSQGPSDSPSGNTIYF. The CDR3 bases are TGTGCCAGCAGCCAAGGGCCCTCAGATTCGCCCTCTGGAAACACCATATATTTT.

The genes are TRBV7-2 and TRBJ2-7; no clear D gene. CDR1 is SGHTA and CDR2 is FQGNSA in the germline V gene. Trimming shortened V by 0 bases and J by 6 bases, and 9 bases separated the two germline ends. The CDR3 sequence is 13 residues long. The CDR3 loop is CASSLAGPPEQYF. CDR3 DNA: TGTGCCAGCAGCTTAGCTGGGCCCCCCGAGCAGTACTTC.

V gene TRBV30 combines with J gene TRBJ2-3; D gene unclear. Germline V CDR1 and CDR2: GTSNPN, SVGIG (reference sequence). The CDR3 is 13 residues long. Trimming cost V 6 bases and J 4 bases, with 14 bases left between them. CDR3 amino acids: CACSSRVADTQYF. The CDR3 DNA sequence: TGTGCCTGTTCCTCCCGGGTTGCAGATACGCAGTATTTT.

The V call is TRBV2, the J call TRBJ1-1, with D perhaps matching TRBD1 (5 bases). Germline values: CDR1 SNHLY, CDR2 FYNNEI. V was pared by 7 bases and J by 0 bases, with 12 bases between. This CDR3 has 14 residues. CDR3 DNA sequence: TGTGCCAGCACCAGGGCTACTATGAACACTGAAGCTTTCTTT. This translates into CASTRATMNTEAFF.

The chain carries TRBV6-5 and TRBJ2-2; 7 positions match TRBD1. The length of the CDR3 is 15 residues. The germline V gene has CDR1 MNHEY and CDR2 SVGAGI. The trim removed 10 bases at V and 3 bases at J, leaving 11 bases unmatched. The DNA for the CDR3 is TGTGCCACCGATACCGGGACAGAACACACCGGGGAGCTGTTTTTT. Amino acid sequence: CATDTGTEHTGELFF.

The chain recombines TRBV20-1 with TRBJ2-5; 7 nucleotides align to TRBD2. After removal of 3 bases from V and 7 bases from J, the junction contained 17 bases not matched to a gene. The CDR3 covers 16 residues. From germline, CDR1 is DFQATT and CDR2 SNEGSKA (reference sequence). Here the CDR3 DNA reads TGCAGTGCTAGTACCTATCGAGGACTAGTCGGGAGGACCCAGTACTTC. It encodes CSASTYRGLVGRTQYF.

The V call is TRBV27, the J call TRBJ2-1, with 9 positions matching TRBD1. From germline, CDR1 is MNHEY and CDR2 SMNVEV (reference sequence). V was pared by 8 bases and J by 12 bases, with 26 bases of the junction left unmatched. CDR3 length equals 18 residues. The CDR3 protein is CASGSFRDRVFGPPLQFF. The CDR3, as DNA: TGTGCCAGCGGATCCTTCCGGGACAGGGTTTTTGGGCCCCCGCTGCAGTTCTTC.

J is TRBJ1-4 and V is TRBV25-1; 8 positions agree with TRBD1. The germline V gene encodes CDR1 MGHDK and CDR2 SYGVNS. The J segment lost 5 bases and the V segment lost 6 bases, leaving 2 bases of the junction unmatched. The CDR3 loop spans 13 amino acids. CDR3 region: CASRTGANEKLFF. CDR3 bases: TGTGCCAGCAGGACAGGGGCGAATGAAAAACTGTTTTTT.

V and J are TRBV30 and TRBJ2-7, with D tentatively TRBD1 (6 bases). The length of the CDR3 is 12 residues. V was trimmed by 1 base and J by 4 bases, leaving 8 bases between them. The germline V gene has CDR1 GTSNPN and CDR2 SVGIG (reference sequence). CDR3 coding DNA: TGTGCCTGGAGTGCCGGACAGTACGAGCAGTACTTC. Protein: CAWSAGQYEQYF.

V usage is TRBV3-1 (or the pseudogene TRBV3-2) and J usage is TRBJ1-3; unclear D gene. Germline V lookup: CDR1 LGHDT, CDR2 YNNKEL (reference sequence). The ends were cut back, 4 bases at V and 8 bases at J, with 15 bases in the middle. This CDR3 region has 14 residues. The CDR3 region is CASSLKTIGDTIYF. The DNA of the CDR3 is TGTGCCAGCAGCCTTAAGACTATTGGGGACACCATATATTTT.

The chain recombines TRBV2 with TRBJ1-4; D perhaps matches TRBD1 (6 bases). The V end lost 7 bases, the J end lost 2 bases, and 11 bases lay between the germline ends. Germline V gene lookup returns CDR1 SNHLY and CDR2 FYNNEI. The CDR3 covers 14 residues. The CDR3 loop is CASMEDSTNEKLFF. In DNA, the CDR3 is TGTGCCAGCATGGAGGACAGTACTAATGAAAAACTGTTTTTT.

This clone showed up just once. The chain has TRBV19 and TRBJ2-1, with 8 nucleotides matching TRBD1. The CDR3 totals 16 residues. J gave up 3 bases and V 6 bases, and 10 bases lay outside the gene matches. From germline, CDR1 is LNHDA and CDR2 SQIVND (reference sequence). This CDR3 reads CASRIETGTGYNEQFF. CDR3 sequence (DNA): TGTGCCAGTAGGATCGAAACCGGGACAGGCTACAATGAGCAGTTCTTC.

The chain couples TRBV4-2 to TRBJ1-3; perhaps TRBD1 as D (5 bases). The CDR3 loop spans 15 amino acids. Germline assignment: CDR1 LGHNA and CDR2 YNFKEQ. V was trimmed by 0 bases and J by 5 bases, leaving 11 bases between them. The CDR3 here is CASSQDFQGRNTIYF. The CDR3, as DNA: TGTGCCAGCAGCCAAGATTTCCAGGGCCGAAACACCATATATTTT.